The entry below gives a single TCR beta chain sequence along with its context. Method: immunoSEQ multiplex PCR; TCRdb's copy keeps in-frame clones and lacks some. This sample yields roughly 55,000 clones, of which approximately 80% are seen a single time; roughly 4.6% belongs to the top ten. Germline V CDR1 and CDR2: SGDLS, YYNGEE. The CDR3 covers 15 residues. Trimming removed 0 bases at V and 5 bases at J, with 12 bases between. This sample is part of a study of OX40 agonist ivuxolimab in advanced cancers. Across the whole study: Patients were treated with ivuxolimab, an agonistic anti-OX40 (CD134) antibody.

Sequences were derived from CD4+ or CD8+ T cells sorted from blood, sampled in a trial of the OX40 agonist ivuxolimab. J is TRBJ2-1 and V is TRBV9, with D possibly being TRBD2 (6 bases). This clonotype originated in an adult with an advanced solid tumor such as melanoma, head and neck, liver or kidney cancer. CDR3 loop: CASSVGGTADNEQFF. Written as DNA, the CDR3 is TGTGCCAGCAGCGTAGGTGGGACTGCCGACAATGAGCAGTTCTTC.